Listed here are 26 T cell receptor beta chains from one sample, sequenced in a study of technical replicates of blood from several donors. Here immunoSEQ multiplex PCR was the method, and the copy in TCRdb shows in-frame clones only, minus some. The data contain roughly 76,000 clones, around 94% of them singletons. The specimen was T cells isolated from PBMCs. Receptor source: a human donor in good health.

This sequence joins TRBV6-5 and TRBJ2-5; the D is unclear. The CDR3 has 11 residues. V lost 3 bases to trimming and J lost 5 bases, with 4 bases between them. Germline CDR1 and CDR2: MNHEY and SVGAGI. In DNA, the CDR3 is TGTGCCAGCAGTTATCATGAGACCCAGTACTTC. It specifies CASSYHETQYF.

The CDR3 here is CASSVAQGAHDTQYF. The CDR3 coding sequence is TGTGCCAGCAGCGTAGCCCAGGGGGCGCACGATACGCAGTATTTT. This rearrangement joins TRBV9 to TRBJ2-3; 8 bases are a match to TRBD1. From germline, CDR1 is SGDLS and CDR2 YYNGEE. The trim removed 0 bases at V and 6 bases at J, leaving 6 bases unmatched. The CDR3 is made up of 15 amino acids.

This chain uses TRBV5-5 with TRBJ2-7; D is possibly TRBD2 (6 bases). Germline assignment: CDR1 SGHKS and CDR2 YYEKEE (reference sequence). V lost 4 bases to trimming and J lost 1 base, with 12 bases between them. The CDR3 covers 14 residues. The CDR3 region has the DNA TGTGCCAGCAGCGTCTACGGGGGATCCTACGAGCAGTACTTC. Protein: CASSVYGGSYEQYF.

The chain combines TRBV5-4 with TRBJ2-7; 8 nucleotides agree with TRBD2. Trimming removed 4 bases from V and 0 bases from J; junction bases left unmatched: 12. This CDR3 comprises 17 residues. Looked up from germline, CDR1 is SGHNT and CDR2 is YYREEE (reference sequence). The CDR3 nucleotides are TGTGCCAGCAGCGGACGGAAAGCGGGGGCCTTCTCCTACGAGCAGTACTTC. Its protein product is CASSGRKAGAFSYEQYF.

The gene calls are TRBV15 and TRBJ1-5, with TRBD1 matching 10 bases. Trimming cost V 6 bases and J 4 bases; bases outside gene matches: 21. Germline CDR1 LNHNV, CDR2 YYDKDF (reference sequence). The CDR3 consists of 20 residues. The CDR3, as DNA: TGTGCCACCAGGCCAGGCTACTCGGATGTCGGACAGGGGGTTAATCAGCCCCAGCATTTT. Amino acids: CATRPGYSDVGQGVNQPQHF.

The genes are TRBV5-4 and TRBJ2-7; a possible D gene is TRBD2 (5 bases). V was cut by 4 bases and J by 3 bases, with 11 bases left in between. CDR1 is SGHNT, CDR2 YYREEE, per germline (reference sequence). This CDR3 has 13 amino acids. CDR3 residues: CASSQDSNYEQYF. DNA for the CDR3: TGTGCCAGCAGCCAGGACTCAAACTACGAGCAGTACTTC.

V gene TRBV19 combines with J gene TRBJ2-7, with a possible D match to TRBD1 (6 bases). V dropped 5 bases and J dropped 1 base, with 18 bases sitting between them. The length of the CDR3 is 16 residues. Germline assignment: CDR1 LNHDA and CDR2 SQIVND (reference sequence). The CDR3 loop reads CASSRSMTGGSYEQYF. The CDR3 nucleotides read TGTGCCAGTAGTCGATCCATGACAGGTGGGTCCTACGAGCAGTACTTC.

The gene calls are TRBV4-2 and TRBJ2-3; D possibly corresponds to TRBD2 (5 bases). V lost 2 bases and J 2 bases, leaving 11 bases between the germline ends. Germline loops: CDR1 LGHNA, CDR2 YNFKEQ. The CDR3 runs 15 residues. The CDR3 sequence: CASSQFIGNTDTQYF. CDR3 nucleotide sequence: TGTGCCAGCAGCCAATTCATCGGGAACACAGATACGCAGTATTTT.

The rearrangement joins TRBV6-5 to TRBJ2-1; D remains unclear. Germline V CDR1 and CDR2: MNHEY, SVGAGI. The CDR3 is 13 residues long. Trimming removed 6 bases at V and 9 bases at J, with 15 bases between. CDR3 residues: CASSSEVRSEQFF. The CDR3 DNA is TGTGCCAGCAGCTCAGAGGTACGAAGTGAGCAGTTCTTC.

This clone has only a few counts. The chain uses TRBV7-9 and TRBJ2-1; TRBD2 matches 9 bases. The CDR3 is 15 amino acids. Germline CDR1 SEHNR, CDR2 FQNEAQ (reference sequence). The V segment lost 5 bases and the J segment 6 bases; nucleotides outside the gene matches: 8. The CDR3 reads CASSDLAGIFNEQFF. CDR3 DNA: TGTGCCAGCAGCGATCTAGCGGGAATCTTCAATGAGCAGTTCTTC. Using reference TRBV7-9 and TRBJ2-1 for the parts outside the CDR3, the full variable domain is DTGVSQNPRHKITKRGQNVTFRCDPISEHNRLYWYRQTLGQGPEFLTYFQNEAQLEKSRLLSDRFSAERPKGSFSTLEIQRTEQGDSAMYLCASSDLAGIFNEQFFGPGTRLTVL.

This clone appeared once. This sequence joins TRBV9 and TRBJ1-1; D remains unclear. Per germline, CDR1 SGDLS and CDR2 YYNGEE. The CDR3 sequence is 15 residues long. V lost 4 bases to trimming and J lost 0 bases, with 13 bases between them. The CDR3 nucleotides are TGTGCCAGCAGCCGAGGGAACCCGATGAACACTGAAGCTTTCTTT. Encoded protein: CASSRGNPMNTEAFF.

The rearrangement joins TRBV7-6 to TRBJ2-7; 11 bases fit TRBD2. Germline CDR1 reads SGHVS; CDR2 reads FNYEAQ. The ends lost 2 bases at V and 0 bases at J; junction bases unmatched: 0. This CDR3 comprises 15 residues. The CDR3 DNA sequence: TGTGCCAGCAGCTTAACTAGCGGGAGCTCCTACGAGCAGTACTTC. This gives the protein CASSLTSGSSYEQYF.

The rearrangement joins TRBV25-1 to TRBJ1-5, with D maybe TRBD1 (6 bases). Germline CDR1 is MGHDK and CDR2 is SYGVNS. V lost 6 bases, J lost 2 bases, and 11 bases lay in between. The CDR3 extends over 14 amino acids. CDR3 DNA sequence: TGTGCCAGCAGGCCGGGACAAGGCAATCAGCCCCAGCATTTT. This sequence encodes CASRPGQGNQPQHF.

This sequence joins TRBV9 and TRBJ1-2; a possible D gene is TRBD1 (5 bases). The germline V and J ends were trimmed by 1 base and 6 bases, with 13 bases remaining between them. Germline assignment: CDR1 SGDLS and CDR2 YYNGEE. CDR3 length equals 14 residues. CDR3 in amino acids: CASSVSLTENGYTF. The CDR3 coding sequence is TGTGCCAGCAGCGTATCCTTGACAGAAAATGGCTACACCTTC.

V usage is TRBV2 and J usage is TRBJ2-5, with TRBD2 matching over 7 bases. V was pared by 6 bases and J by 7 bases, with 14 bases of the junction left unmatched. Germline V gene data show CDR1 as SNHLY and CDR2 as FYNNEI. The CDR3 contains 15 residues. CDR3 loop: CASRAGTTQLWTQYF. In nucleotides, the CDR3 is TGTGCCAGCAGGGCCGGGACTACCCAACTATGGACCCAGTACTTC.

V gene TRBV30 combines with J gene TRBJ1-1, with D unresolved. Germline assignment: CDR1 GTSNPN and CDR2 SVGIG (reference sequence). The V end was cut by 4 bases, the J end by 4 bases, with 7 bases between. The CDR3 is 11 residues long. The CDR3: CAWNSGTEAFF. As DNA, the CDR3 is TGTGCCTGGAACTCGGGCACTGAAGCTTTCTTT.

This clone has a single count. J is TRBJ2-3 and V is TRBV19; TRBD1 aligns across 9 bases. Germline-derived CDR1 and CDR2 are LNHDA and SQIVND (reference sequence). Trimming took 4 bases from V and 3 from J; bases not matched to a gene: 5. The CDR3 covers 15 residues. The CDR3 is CASSRDRVATDTQYF. DNA of the CDR3: TGTGCCAGTAGTAGGGACAGGGTCGCGACAGATACGCAGTATTTT.

The chain uses TRBV19 and TRBJ2-2; 10 nucleotides match TRBD2. Trimming cost V 6 bases and J 2 bases; bases outside gene matches: 3. The CDR3 contains 15 residues. From germline, CDR1 is LNHDA and CDR2 SQIVND (reference sequence). DNA for the CDR3: TGTGCCAGTAGAAGACTAGCGGGCAACACCGGGGAGCTGTTTTTT. Protein: CASRRLAGNTGELFF.

The rearrangement uses TRBV27 and TRBJ2-5, with 8 bases lining up with TRBD1. This CDR3 contains 14 residues. Germline lookup yields CDR1 MNHEY and CDR2 SMNVEV (reference sequence). J lost 2 bases, V lost 9 bases, and 8 bases had no gene match. CDR3 in amino acids: CASQRQGRQETQYF. DNA for the CDR3: TGTGCCAGTCAAAGACAGGGGAGGCAAGAGACCCAGTACTTC.

The chain couples TRBV28 to TRBJ1-2, with D possibly being TRBD1 (6 bases). Germline CDR1 reads MDHEN; CDR2 reads SYDVKM. Trimming shortened V by 8 bases and J by 4 bases, and 11 bases separated the two germline ends. CDR3 size: 12 residues. This CDR3 reads CASVTGSYGYTF. CDR3 DNA sequence: TGTGCCAGCGTCACAGGGTCCTATGGCTACACCTTC.

V gene TRBV6-5 combines with J gene TRBJ2-7, with D maybe TRBD2 (5 bases). Looked up from germline, CDR1 is MNHEY and CDR2 is SVGAGI. Trimming took 2 bases from V and 4 from J, leaving 9 bases between them. The CDR3 covers 13 residues. This CDR3 reads CASSYGRAYEQYF. CDR3 DNA sequence: TGTGCCAGCAGTTACGGGAGAGCTTACGAGCAGTACTTC.

This chain links TRBV2 with TRBJ2-1; 14 bases agree with TRBD2. V shed 8 bases, J shed 7 bases, and the junction held 16 bases outside the gene matches. This CDR3 spans 18 amino acids. Germline V gene sequence: CDR1 SNHLY, CDR2 FYNNEI. The CDR3 DNA sequence: TGTGCCAGCCAGTACGGGGGACTAGCGGGAGTTATCATAAATGAGCAGTTCTTC. This encodes CASQYGGLAGVIINEQFF.

The chain joins TRBV27 to TRBJ1-5, with D possibly being TRBD1 (5 bases). CDR3 length: 14 residues. Per the germline V gene, CDR1 is MNHEY and CDR2 is SMNVEV (reference sequence). V lost 6 bases and J 3 bases, leaving 12 bases between the germline ends. The CDR3 sequence is CASSPRAANQPQHF. The CDR3 DNA sequence: TGTGCCAGCAGCCCCAGGGCCGCCAATCAGCCCCAGCATTTT.

V usage is TRBV25-1 and J usage is TRBJ2-1; D gene ambiguous. Germline values: CDR1 MGHDK, CDR2 SYGVNS. There are 13 residues in the CDR3. Trimming removed 1 base at V and 8 bases at J, with 9 bases between. Written as DNA, the CDR3 is TGTGCCAGCAGTGAATCACAGTATGATGAGCAGTTCTTC. Translated: CASSESQYDEQFF. Variable domain in full (rest from reference TRBV25-1 and TRBJ2-1): EADIYQTPRYLVIGTGKKITLECSQTMGHDKMYWYQQDPGMELHLIHYSYGVNSTEKGDLSSESTVSRIRTEHFPLTLESARPSHTSQYLCASSESQYDEQFFGPGTRLTVL.

V gene TRBV28 combines with J gene TRBJ1-4; tentative D call: TRBD1 (6 bases). The V and J ends lost 2 bases and 7 bases respectively, with 14 bases between them. This CDR3 spans 15 amino acids. Germline V lookup: CDR1 MDHEN, CDR2 SYDVKM. CDR3 amino acids: CASSLGGAGSEKLFF. CDR3 DNA: TGTGCCAGCAGTTTAGGGGGGGCAGGGTCTGAAAAACTGTTTTTT.

The chain carries TRBV13 and TRBJ2-7; D remains unclear. This CDR3 region has 13 residues. Trimming pared 0 bases from V and 2 bases from J, leaving 5 bases between. The germline CDR1 and CDR2 sequences are PRHDT and FYEKMQ (reference sequence). CDR3 DNA: TGTGCCAGCAGCTTAGGGATAGCCTACGAGCAGTACTTC. Its protein product is CASSLGIAYEQYF. The complete variable domain, with remaining parts taken from reference TRBV13 and TRBJ2-7, reads AAGVIQSPRHLIKEKRETATLKCYPIPRHDTVYWYQQGPGQDPQFLISFYEKMQSDKGSIPDRFSAQQFSDYHSELNMSSLELGDSALYFCASSLGIAYEQYFGPGTRLTVT.